This TCR beta chain emerged from a study of blood T cell repertoires in COVID-19. Study information: The samples span acute and convalescent COVID-19 from the United States, Italy and Spain.

Profiling relied on immunoSEQ multiplex PCR, and the TCRdb table lists in-frame clones only, not all of them. Here the sample spans a few hundred thousand clones, roughly 86% being singletons. Donors were grouped by their self-reported clinical history. Recovered status applied to Cohort 3 donors who had two consecutive negative PCRs. It also applied to those with clearance or with symptom resolution. The junction had 16 bases not matched to a gene; V was cut back by 7 bases and J by 5 bases. This CDR3 spans 17 amino acids. Germline CDR1 MNHEY, CDR2 SMNVEV (reference sequence). Input material: PBMCs or T cells enriched from blood (not recorded which). The source is a woman younger than 45 who had recovered from COVID-19. The chain couples TRBV27 to TRBJ2-1, with 8 nucleotides matching TRBD1. The DNA of the CDR3 is TGTGCCAGCACCCCAGGGACAGGTAGAGCTCCTAACAATGAGCAGTTCTTC. It codes for CASTPGTGRAPNNEQFF.